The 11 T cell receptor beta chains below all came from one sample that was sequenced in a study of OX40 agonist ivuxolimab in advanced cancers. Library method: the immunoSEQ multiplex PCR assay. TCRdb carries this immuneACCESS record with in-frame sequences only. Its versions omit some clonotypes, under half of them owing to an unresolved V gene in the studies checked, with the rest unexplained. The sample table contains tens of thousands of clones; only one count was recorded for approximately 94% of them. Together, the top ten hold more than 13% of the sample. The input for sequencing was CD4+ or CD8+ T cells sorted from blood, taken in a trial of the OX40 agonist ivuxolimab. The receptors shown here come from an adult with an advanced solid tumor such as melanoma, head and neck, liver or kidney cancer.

DNA for the CDR3: TGTGCCAGCAGCCCAGAGGGACTAGCGGGGTGGGGTGAGCAGTTCTTC. Protein sequence: CASSPEGLAGWGEQFF. This chain uses TRBV7-2 with TRBJ2-1, with 13 nucleotides matching TRBD2. The CDR3 spans 16 residues. Germline V gene sequence: CDR1 SGHTA, CDR2 FQGNSA. Trimming at V came to 5 bases and at J to 9 bases, leaving 10 bases not matched to a gene.

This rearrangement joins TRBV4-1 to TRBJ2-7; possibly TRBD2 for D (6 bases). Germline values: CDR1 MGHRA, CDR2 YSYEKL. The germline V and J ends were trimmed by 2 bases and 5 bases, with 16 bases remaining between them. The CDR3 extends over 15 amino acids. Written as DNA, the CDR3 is TGCGCCAGCAGCCAAAGACTAGGGACCTCTAACGAGCAGTACTTC. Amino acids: CASSQRLGTSNEQYF.

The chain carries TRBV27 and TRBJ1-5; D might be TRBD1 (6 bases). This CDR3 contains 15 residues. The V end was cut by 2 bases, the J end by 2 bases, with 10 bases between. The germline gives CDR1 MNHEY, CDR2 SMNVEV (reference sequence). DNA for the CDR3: TGTGCCAGCAGTTTACAGGGGTGGGGCAATCAGCCCCAGCATTTT. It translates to CASSLQGWGNQPQHF.

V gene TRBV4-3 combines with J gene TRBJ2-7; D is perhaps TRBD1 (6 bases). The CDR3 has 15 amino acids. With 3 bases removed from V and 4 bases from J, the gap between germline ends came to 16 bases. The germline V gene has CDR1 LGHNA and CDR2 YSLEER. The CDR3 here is CASSQGAGRGYEQYF. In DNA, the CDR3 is TGCGCCAGCAGCCAGGGGGCCGGCAGGGGATACGAGCAGTACTTC.

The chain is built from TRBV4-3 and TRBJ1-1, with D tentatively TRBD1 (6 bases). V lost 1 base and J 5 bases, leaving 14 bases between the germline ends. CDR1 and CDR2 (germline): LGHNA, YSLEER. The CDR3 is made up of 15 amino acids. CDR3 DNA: TGCGCCAGCAGCCAAGGGCAGGGGCGGAGGACTGAAGCTTTCTTT. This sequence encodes CASSQGQGRRTEAFF.

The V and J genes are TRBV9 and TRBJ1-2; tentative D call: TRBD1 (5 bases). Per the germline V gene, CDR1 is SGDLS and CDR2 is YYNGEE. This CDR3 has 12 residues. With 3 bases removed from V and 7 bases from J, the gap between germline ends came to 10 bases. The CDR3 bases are TGTGCCAGCAGCGGCGTCCAGGGTGGCTACACCTTC. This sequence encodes CASSGVQGGYTF.

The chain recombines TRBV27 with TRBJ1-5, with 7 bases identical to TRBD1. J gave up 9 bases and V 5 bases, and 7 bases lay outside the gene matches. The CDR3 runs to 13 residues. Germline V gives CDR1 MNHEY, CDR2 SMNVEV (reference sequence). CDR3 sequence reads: CASSTDRDRPQHF. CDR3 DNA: TGTGCCAGCAGTACCGACAGGGACCGGCCCCAGCATTTT.

The CDR3 sequence: CASSFGGAELYEQYF. CDR3 DNA: TGTGCCAGCAGTTTTGGGGGGGCGGAGTTGTACGAGCAGTACTTC. The chain combines TRBV27 with TRBJ2-7; D may be TRBD2 (7 bases). V lost 3 bases and J lost 4, with 16 bases in between. The CDR3 extends over 15 amino acids. CDR1 and CDR2 from the germline V gene are MNHEY and SMNVEV (reference sequence).

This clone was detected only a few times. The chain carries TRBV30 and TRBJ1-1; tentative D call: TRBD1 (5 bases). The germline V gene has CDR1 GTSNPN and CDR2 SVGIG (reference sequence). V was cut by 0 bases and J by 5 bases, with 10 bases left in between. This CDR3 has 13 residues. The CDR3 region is CAWSVGARTEAFF. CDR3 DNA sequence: TGTGCCTGGAGTGTAGGGGCGAGGACTGAAGCTTTCTTT.

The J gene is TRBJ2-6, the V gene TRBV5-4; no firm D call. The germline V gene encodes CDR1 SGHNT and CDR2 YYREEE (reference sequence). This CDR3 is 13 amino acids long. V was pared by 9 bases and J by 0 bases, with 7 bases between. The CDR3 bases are TGTGCCACCCACCTCTCTGGGGCCAACGTCCTGACTTTC. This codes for CATHLSGANVLTF.

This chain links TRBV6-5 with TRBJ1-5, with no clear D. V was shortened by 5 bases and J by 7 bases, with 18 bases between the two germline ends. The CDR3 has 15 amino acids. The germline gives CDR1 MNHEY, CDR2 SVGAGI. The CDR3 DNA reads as TGTGCCAGCAGTCCGACGGGAGGCTATGTGCAGCCCCAGCATTTT. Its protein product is CASSPTGGYVQPQHF.